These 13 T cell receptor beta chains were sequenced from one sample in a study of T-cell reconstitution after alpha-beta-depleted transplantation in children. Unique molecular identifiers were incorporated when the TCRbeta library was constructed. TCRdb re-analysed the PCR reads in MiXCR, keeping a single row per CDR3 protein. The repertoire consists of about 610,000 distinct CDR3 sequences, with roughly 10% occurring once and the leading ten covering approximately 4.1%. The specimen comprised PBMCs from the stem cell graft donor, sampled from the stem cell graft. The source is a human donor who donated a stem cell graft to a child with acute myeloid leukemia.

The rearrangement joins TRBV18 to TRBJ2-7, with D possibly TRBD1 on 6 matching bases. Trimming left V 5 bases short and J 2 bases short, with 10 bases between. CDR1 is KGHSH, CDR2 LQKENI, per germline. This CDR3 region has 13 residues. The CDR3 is CASSRTATYEQYF. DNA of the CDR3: TGTGCCAGCTCAAGGACAGCAACCTACGAGCAGTACTTC.

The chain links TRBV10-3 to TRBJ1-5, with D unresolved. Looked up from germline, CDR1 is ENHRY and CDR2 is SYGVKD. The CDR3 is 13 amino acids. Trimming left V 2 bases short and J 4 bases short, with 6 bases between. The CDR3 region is CAISEDGNQPQHF. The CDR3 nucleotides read TGTGCCATCAGTGAGGATGGTAATCAGCCCCAGCATTTT.

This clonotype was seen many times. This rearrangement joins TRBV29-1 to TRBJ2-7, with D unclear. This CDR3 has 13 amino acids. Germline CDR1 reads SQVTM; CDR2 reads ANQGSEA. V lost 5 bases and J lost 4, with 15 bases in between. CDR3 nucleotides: TGCAGCGTTAAATGGTCGACCTCTTACGAGCAGTACTTC. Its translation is CSVKWSTSYEQYF.

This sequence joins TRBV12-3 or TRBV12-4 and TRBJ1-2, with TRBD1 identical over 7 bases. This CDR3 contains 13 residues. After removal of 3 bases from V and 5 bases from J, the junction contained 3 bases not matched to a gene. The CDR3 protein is CASSFETGYGYTF. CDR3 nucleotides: TGTGCCAGCAGTTTCGAGACAGGGTATGGCTACACCTTC.

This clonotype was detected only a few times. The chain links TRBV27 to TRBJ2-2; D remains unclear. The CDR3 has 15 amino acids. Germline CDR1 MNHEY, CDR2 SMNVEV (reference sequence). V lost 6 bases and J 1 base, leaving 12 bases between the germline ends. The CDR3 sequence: CASSTTWGNTGELFF. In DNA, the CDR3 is TGTGCCAGCAGCACGACCTGGGGGAACACCGGGGAGCTGTTTTTT.

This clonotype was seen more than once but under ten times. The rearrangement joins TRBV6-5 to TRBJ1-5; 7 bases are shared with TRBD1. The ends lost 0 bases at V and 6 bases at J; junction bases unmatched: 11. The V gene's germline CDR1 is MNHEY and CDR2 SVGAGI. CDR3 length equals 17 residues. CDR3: CASSYSTPGGGGQPQHF. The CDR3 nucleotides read TGTGCCAGCAGTTACTCGACCCCAGGGGGAGGGGGTCAGCCCCAGCATTTT.

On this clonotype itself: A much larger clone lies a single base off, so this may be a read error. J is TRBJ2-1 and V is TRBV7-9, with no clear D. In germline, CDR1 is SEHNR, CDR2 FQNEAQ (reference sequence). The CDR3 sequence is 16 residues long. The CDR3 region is CASSSIVANTYNEEFF. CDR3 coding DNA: TGTGCCAGCAGCTCCATAGTGGCCAACACCTACAATGAGGAGTTCTTC.

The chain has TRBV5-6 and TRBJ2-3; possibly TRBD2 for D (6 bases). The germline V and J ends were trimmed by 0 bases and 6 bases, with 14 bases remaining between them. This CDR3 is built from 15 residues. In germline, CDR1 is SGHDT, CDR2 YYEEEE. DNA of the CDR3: TGTGCCAGCAGCTTGGGGTTAGCGGTCTCCGATACGCAGTATTTT. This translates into CASSLGLAVSDTQYF.

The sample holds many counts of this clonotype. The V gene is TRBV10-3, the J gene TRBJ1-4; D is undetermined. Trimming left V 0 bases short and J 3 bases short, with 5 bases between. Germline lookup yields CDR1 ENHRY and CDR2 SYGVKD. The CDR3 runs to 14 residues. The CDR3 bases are TGTGCCATCAGTGAGTCGGGAGCTAATGAAAAACTGTTTTTT. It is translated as CAISESGANEKLFF.

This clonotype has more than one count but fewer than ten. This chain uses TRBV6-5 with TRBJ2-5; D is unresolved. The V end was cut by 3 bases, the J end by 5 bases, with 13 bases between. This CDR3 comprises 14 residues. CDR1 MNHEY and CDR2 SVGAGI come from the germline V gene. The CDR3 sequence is CASSYGSGRETQYF. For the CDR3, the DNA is TGTGCCAGCAGTTATGGCTCCGGGCGGGAGACCCAGTACTTC.

The CDR3: CSVARRGARGTEAFF. CDR3 bases: TGCAGCGTTGCTAGGAGGGGGGCGCGGGGCACTGAAGCTTTCTTT. The chain couples TRBV29-1 to TRBJ1-1, with D perhaps matching TRBD1 (6 bases). CDR3 length: 15 residues. Germline CDR1 is SQVTM and CDR2 is ANQGSEA. V lost 4 bases, J lost 4 bases, and 19 bases lay in between. Supplemented by reference TRBV29-1 and TRBJ1-1, the full variable domain reads SAVISQKPSRDICQRGTSLTIQCQVDSQVTMMFWYRQQPGQSLTLIATANQGSEATYESGFVIDKFPISRPNLTFSTLTVSNMSPEDSSIYLCSVARRGARGTEAFFGQGTRLTVV.

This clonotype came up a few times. CDR3 residues: CASSPRLALTSGRSNEQFF. As DNA, the CDR3 is TGTGCCAGCAGCCCCCGCTTAGCTTTAACTAGCGGGAGAAGCAATGAGCAGTTCTTC. The V call is TRBV3-1, the J call TRBJ2-1; TRBD2 matches 11 bases. The ends lost 4 bases at V and 6 bases at J; junction bases unmatched: 17. The CDR3 has 19 amino acids. Germline V lookup: CDR1 LGHDT, CDR2 YNNKEL (reference sequence).

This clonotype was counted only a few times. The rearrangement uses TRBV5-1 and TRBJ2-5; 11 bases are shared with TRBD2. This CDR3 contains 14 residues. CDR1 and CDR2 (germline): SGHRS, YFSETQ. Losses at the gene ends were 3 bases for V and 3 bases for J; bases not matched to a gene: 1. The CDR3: CASSYSGREETQYF. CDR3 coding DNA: TGCGCCAGCAGCTATAGCGGGAGGGAAGAGACCCAGTACTTC.